This record looks at one TCR beta chain sequence and its context. This clonotype was detected many times. Its cognate antigen has yet to be identified. No base qualities exist here, and no much larger clone lies one base off it. Synovial fluid samples were paired with blood samples taken from the same ankylosing spondylitis patients. This entry comes from a study of CD8 T cells in ankylosing spondylitis (dated by TCRdb to about 2017). Turning to the overall study: The study set out to find disease-linked TCR variants by profiling T cell receptor beta repertoires in ankylosing spondylitis patients and healthy donors. The whole study cohort included some 100 healthy donors and under 30 ankylosing spondylitis patients. Peripheral blood was sampled, and synovial fluid was also collected from ankylosing spondylitis patients. What the research found in general, with its limitations: Blood from ankylosing spondylitis patients appeared to be characterized by a TCR beta motif composed of about eight highly homologous amino acid variants. Some TCR beta motif variants had previously been reported in synovial fluid and blood of reactive arthritis patients, which suggested common disease-initiation mechanisms. Significant enrichment of the disease-linked clones was reported in matched synovial fluid samples from ankylosing spondylitis patients. In peripheral blood, the disease-linked clones were found at relatively low frequencies and had a CD8+ phenotype.

The run used an Illumina HiSeq 2500. TCR beta libraries were prepared by quantitative 5'-RACE with molecular barcodes. The authors processed their data as follows. To identify disease-linked TCR variants, a new computational method was used, one built on a probabilistic model of VDJ rearrangement. In-frame beta chains were kept once TCRdb had trimmed the public reads at Q25 with fastp and called clones with MiXCR. Each CDR3 protein appears once, grouped with its most common genes and DNA. The authors' filters were not applied to this entry. This sample holds about 140,000 distinct CDR3 sequences; roughly 8% were observed only once. The ten largest clones capture more than 7% of the sample. Reading the germline V gene (reference sequence) gives CDR1 DFQATT and CDR2 SNEGSKA. Trimming costs V 2 bases and J 6 bases, and their ends lie 14 bases apart. The CDR3 sequence holds 14 residues, the cysteine and phenylalanine included. Only the CDR3 portion is preserved as DNA: 42 bases, with reading frame beginning at the first base.

The receptor was isolated from a male donor with ankylosing spondylitis. Sequenced input: synovial fluid, either unsorted or a sorted T cell fraction (not recorded which). The chain employs TRBV20-1 and TRBJ1-5, with the D gene uncertain. The nucleotide sequence reads as follows: TGCAGTGCTAGATACGGCGTTTTAGGTCAGCCCCAGCATTTT. Translated, it gives CSARYGVLGQPQHF.